This entry describes one TCR beta chain. Its antigen is currently unknown. Germline CDR1 reads SQVTM; CDR2 reads ANQGSEA. The CDR3 is made up of 14 amino acids. The V gene lost 4 bases and the J gene lost 2 bases, with 12 bases spanning the gap. The entry originates in a study of T cell responses to AZD1222 COVID-19 vaccine. Overall study findings and caveats: Spike-spanning, vaccine-associated CD4 TCRs were dominant at 160-218 and 743-854.

The protocol was immunoSEQ multiplex PCR, while the TCRdb copy is restricted to in-frame clones and leaves out a portion. The sample consists of 150,000 to 250,000 clones, approximately 93% of them appearing once. The chain uses TRBV29-1 and TRBJ1-5; D is uncertain. The material was peripheral blood, obtained 28 days after the second AZD1222 dose. The clonotype comes from an adult who received the AZD1222 COVID-19 vaccine. The CDR3 sequence is CSVVLSEGNQPQHF. The CDR3 bases are TGCAGCGTTGTCCTCAGTGAGGGCAATCAGCCCCAGCATTTT.